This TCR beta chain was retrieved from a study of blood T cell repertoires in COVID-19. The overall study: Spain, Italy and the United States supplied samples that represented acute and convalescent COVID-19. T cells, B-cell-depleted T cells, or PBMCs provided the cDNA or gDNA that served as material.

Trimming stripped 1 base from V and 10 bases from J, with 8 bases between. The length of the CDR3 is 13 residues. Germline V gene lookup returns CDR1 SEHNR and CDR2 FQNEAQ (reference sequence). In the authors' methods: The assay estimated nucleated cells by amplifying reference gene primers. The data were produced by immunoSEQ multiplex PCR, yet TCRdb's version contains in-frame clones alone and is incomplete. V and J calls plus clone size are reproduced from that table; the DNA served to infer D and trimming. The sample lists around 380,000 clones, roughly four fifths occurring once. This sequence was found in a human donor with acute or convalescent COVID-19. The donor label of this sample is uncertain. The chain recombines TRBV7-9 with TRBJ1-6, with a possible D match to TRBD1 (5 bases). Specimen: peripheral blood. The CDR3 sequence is CASSLVWGSPLHF. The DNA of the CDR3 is TGTGCCAGCAGCTTAGTATGGGGCTCACCCCTCCACTTT.